Below, one T cell receptor (beta chain) is given with its context. Produced via immunoSEQ multiplex PCR; TCRdb's table is partial and in-frame only. The sample holds roughly 530,000 clones; 90% to 97% are singletons and the top ten take 0.06%. Donors were healthy HIV-negative adults without recent acute infections or vaccinations. The data are from a study of shared clonotypes between healthy human individuals. Germline V lookup: CDR1 SGHAT, CDR2 FQNNGV. The ends lost 5 bases at V and 2 bases at J; junction bases unmatched: 9. The CDR3 length is 15 residues. The chain has TRBV11-2 and TRBJ2-7, with 7 bases that match TRBD1. Sequencing used naive CD4+ T cells sorted from blood. The subset is: CD45RA+ positively selected. The TCR originated in a woman between 25 and 40 years old in good health. CDR3 nucleotide sequence: TGTGCCAGCAGCGGCCGGGACAGCCCTGCCTACGAGCAGTACTTC. Protein product: CASSGRDSPAYEQYF. The full variable domain, in which reference TRBV11-2 and TRBJ2-7 provide the parts outside the CDR3, is EAGVAQSPRYKIIEKRQSVAFWCNPISGHATLYWYQQILGQGPKLLIQFQNNGVVDDSQLPKDRFSAERLKGVDSTLKIQPAKLEDSAVYLCASSGRDSPAYEQYFGPGTRLTVT.